What follows are 19 T cell receptor beta chains derived from one specimen sequenced in a study of cytomegalovirus exposure and HLA in healthy donors. Sequencing was performed with immunoSEQ multiplex PCR; in TCRdb, only in-frame clones are kept and a portion is missing. Among hundreds of thousands of clones listed, over 75% were seen once. Sequencing was carried out using PBMCs. Receptors were obtained from a woman aged 18 to 35 in good health and CMV-seronegative.

This chain uses TRBV5-1 with TRBJ2-7; 10 nucleotides match TRBD2. CDR1 is SGHRS, CDR2 YFSETQ, per germline. V lost 0 bases, J lost 1 base, and 7 bases stayed unmatched. The CDR3 has 17 amino acids. CDR3: CASSLAYGLAVSYEQYF. DNA of the CDR3: TGCGCCAGCAGCTTGGCTTATGGACTAGCGGTTTCCTACGAGCAGTACTTC.

The chain has TRBV7-2 and TRBJ2-5; TRBD2 matches 11 bases. Germline trimming cut 3 bases from V and 5 bases from J; bases unmatched to any gene: 5. The germline V gene has CDR1 SGHTA and CDR2 FQGNSA. The CDR3 is 15 amino acids. CDR3 DNA sequence: TGTGCCAGCAGCTTTAGCGGGAGGGCCGGGGAGACCCAGTACTTC. Translating it yields CASSFSGRAGETQYF.

This chain uses TRBV7-9 with TRBJ2-7, with no clear D. The CDR3 length is 12 residues. The V end lost 4 bases, the J end lost 3 bases, and 7 bases lay between the germline ends. Looked up from germline, CDR1 is SEHNR and CDR2 is FQNEAQ (reference sequence). CDR3 bases: TGTGCCAGCAGCTCCTCTTACTACGAGCAGTACTTC. Its protein is CASSSSYYEQYF.

This chain's CDR3 is CASSFKTGSYEQYF. The CDR3 DNA sequence: TGTGCCAGCAGCTTCAAGACAGGTTCCTACGAGCAGTACTTC. V usage is TRBV7-6 and J usage is TRBJ2-7; D is perhaps TRBD1 (6 bases). From germline, CDR1 is SGHVS and CDR2 FNYEAQ. The V gene lost 3 bases and the J gene lost 1 base, with 10 bases spanning the gap. This CDR3 is built from 14 residues.

The chain employs TRBV27 and TRBJ1-3; 8 bases line up with TRBD1. V lost 5 bases, J lost 2 bases, and 5 bases stayed unmatched. The CDR3 has 15 residues. Germline-derived CDR1 and CDR2 are MNHEY and SMNVEV (reference sequence). Here the CDR3 DNA reads TGTGCCAGCAGTCTGACAGGGGTGGCTGGAAACACCATATATTTT. It translates to CASSLTGVAGNTIYF.

The rearrangement uses TRBV2 and TRBJ2-7, with 7 bases identical to TRBD2. CDR1 SNHLY and CDR2 FYNNEI come from the germline V gene. V shed 10 bases and J 3 bases; nucleotides not matched to a gene: 6. This CDR3 comprises 12 residues. CDR3 region: CATKRDGYEQYF. In DNA, the CDR3 is TGTGCCACCAAGCGGGACGGCTACGAGCAGTACTTC. Full variable domain (remainder filled in from reference TRBV2 and TRBJ2-7): EPEVTQTPSHQVTQMGQEVILRCVPISNHLYFYWYRQILGQKVEFLVSFYNNEISEKSEIFDDQFSVERPDGSNFTLKIRSTKLEDSAMYFCATKRDGYEQYFGPGTRLTVT.

This chain links TRBV28 with TRBJ2-3; no definite D call. The CDR3 length is 15 residues. The V end was cut by 2 bases, the J end by 2 bases, with 11 bases between. The germline CDR1 and CDR2 sequences are MDHEN and SYDVKM. CDR3 bases: TGTGCCAGCAGTTTACAGGTAGTCCCCACAGATACGCAGTATTTT. Encoded protein: CASSLQVVPTDTQYF.

The V gene is TRBV27, the J gene TRBJ1-2, with D perhaps TRBD1 (5 bases). The CDR3 is 13 residues long. The V end was cut by 4 bases, the J end by 2 bases, with 8 bases between. Germline V gene data show CDR1 as MNHEY and CDR2 as SMNVEV (reference sequence). The CDR3, as DNA: TGTGCCAGCAGTTCCGGGGGAAACTATGGCTACACCTTC. Residues: CASSSGGNYGYTF.

This clone was seen a single time. The rearrangement joins TRBV5-1 to TRBJ2-5, with a possible D match to TRBD2 (5 bases). CDR3 size: 15 residues. CDR1 is SGHRS and CDR2 is YFSETQ in the germline V gene. V lost 2 bases and J 5 bases, leaving 16 bases between the germline ends. Here the CDR3 reads CASSLTSGVSETQYF. The DNA of the CDR3 is TGCGCCAGCAGCTTAACATCCGGGGTTTCGGAGACCCAGTACTTC.

The rearrangement joins TRBV27 to TRBJ2-5; D perhaps matches TRBD2 (6 bases). Germline assignment: CDR1 MNHEY and CDR2 SMNVEV (reference sequence). This CDR3 contains 15 residues. Trimming left V 3 bases short and J 5 bases short, with 16 bases between. CDR3 DNA sequence: TGTGCCAGCAGTTTGGGGCGGGGAGGCTGGGAGACCCAGTACTTC. Its protein is CASSLGRGGWETQYF.

V and J are TRBV5-4 and TRBJ2-7; possible D gene TRBD1, 6 bases. Germline CDR1 SGHNT, CDR2 YYREEE (reference sequence). V gave up 2 bases and J gave up 5 bases, with 14 bases separating them. The CDR3 runs to 14 residues. The DNA for the CDR3 is TGTGCCAGCAGCTTCGACAGGCTGGGGCACGAGCAGTACTTC. Translated: CASSFDRLGHEQYF.

This CDR3 reads CASSAPGLAAEGTQYF. CDR3 in DNA: TGTGCCAGCAGCGCTCCGGGACTAGCGGCAGAGGGGACCCAGTACTTC. The V and J genes are TRBV7-6 and TRBJ2-5; the match to TRBD2 covers 11 bases. Looked up from germline, CDR1 is SGHVS and CDR2 is FNYEAQ. The CDR3 consists of 16 residues. Trimming cost V 5 bases and J 7 bases; bases outside gene matches: 12.

This clone has more than one count but fewer than ten. This chain uses TRBV23-1 with TRBJ2-1; possibly TRBD1 for D (5 bases). TRBV23-1 is placed among ORFs of uncertain function. V was trimmed by 5 bases and J by 3 bases, leaving 11 bases between them. The CDR3 sequence is 14 residues long. The CDR3: CASSRGRGYNEQFF. The CDR3 nucleotides read TGCGCCAGCAGTAGGGGAAGGGGCTACAATGAGCAGTTCTTC.

The chain joins TRBV19 to TRBJ1-2; D is ambiguous. This CDR3 comprises 11 residues. Germline lookup yields CDR1 LNHDA and CDR2 SQIVND (reference sequence). The V and J ends lost 4 bases and 8 bases respectively, with 8 bases between them. CDR3 sequence (DNA): TGTGCCAGTAGTAACGGTTGGGGCTACACCTTC. It codes for CASSNGWGYTF. Based on the CDR3 plus reference TRBV19 and TRBJ1-2, the full variable domain is DGGITQSPKYLFRKEGQNVTLSCEQNLNHDAMYWYRQDPGQGLRLIYYSQIVNDFQKGDIAEGYSVSREKKESFPLTVTSAQKNPTAFYLCASSNGWGYTFGSGTRLTVV.

The rearrangement links TRBV5-1 to TRBJ2-5; 11 bases are shared with TRBD2. The CDR3 is 15 amino acids. Germline CDR1 reads SGHRS; CDR2 reads YFSETQ. The ends lost 4 bases at V and 4 bases at J; junction bases unmatched: 6. The CDR3 DNA sequence: TGCGCCAGCAGCCCGGGACTAGCGGCGCGAGAGACCCAGTACTTC. Residues: CASSPGLAARETQYF.

V gene TRBV5-1 combines with J gene TRBJ2-6, with a tentative D call TRBD2 (5 bases). Germline V gives CDR1 SGHRS, CDR2 YFSETQ. This CDR3 has 16 amino acids. Trimming took off 4 bases at V and 1 base at J, with 12 bases between the two ends. The CDR3: CASSPAPGSGANVLTF. In DNA form, the CDR3 reads TGCGCCAGCAGCCCCGCTCCGGGGTCTGGGGCCAACGTCCTGACTTTC. The variable domain in full, with the rest retrieved from reference TRBV5-1 and TRBJ2-6, is KAGVTQTPRYLIKTRGQQVTLSCSPISGHRSVSWYQQTPGQGLQFLFEYFSETQRNKGNFPGRFSGRQFSNSRSEMNVSTLELGDSALYLCASSPAPGSGANVLTFGAGSRLTVL.

V and J are TRBV6-6 and TRBJ2-7; 12 bases align to TRBD1. This CDR3 has 14 residues. The ends lost 6 bases at V and 6 bases at J; junction bases unmatched: 6. Germline CDR1 and CDR2: MNHNY and SVGAGI (reference sequence). DNA for the CDR3: TGTGCCAGCAGCCGGGGACAGGGGGCGGCCGAGCAGTACTTC. The encoded protein is CASSRGQGAAEQYF.

A single count supports this clone. The chain recombines TRBV19 with TRBJ1-2; D gene unclear. Trimming removed 5 bases at V and 0 bases at J, with 16 bases between. This CDR3 is 16 amino acids long. The germline V gene has CDR1 LNHDA and CDR2 SQIVND (reference sequence). The CDR3 DNA follows: TGTGCCAGTAGTGCCCTTGGTGGTGCAGCTAACTATGGCTACACCTTC. This sequence encodes CASSALGGAANYGYTF.

The rearrangement joins TRBV25-1 to TRBJ2-1, with D tentatively TRBD1 (6 bases). The CDR3 length is 15 residues. The ends were cut back, 4 bases at V and 0 bases at J, with 10 bases in the middle. Per the germline V gene, CDR1 is MGHDK and CDR2 is SYGVNS. DNA for the CDR3: TGTGCCAGCAGTGTTACAGGGAGCTCCTACAATGAGCAGTTCTTC. It encodes CASSVTGSSYNEQFF.